This TCR beta chain was found in a study of T-cell memory formation after mild COVID-19. Study findings and constraints: CD4/CD8 balance characterized clones contracting day 15 to 85, and CD4+ skew characterized later expanders.

There are a few counts of this clonotype. The antigen is not known. This CDR3 is built from 11 residues. V was trimmed by 5 bases and J by 7 bases, leaving 5 bases between them. Germline loops: CDR1 LGHNT, CDR2 FRNRAP. One entry per CDR3 protein, called by TCRdb with MiXCR from the 5' RACE reads. The repertoire has about 470,000 distinct CDR3 sequences, 20% to 30% of them found once; the top ten carry roughly an eighth. V gene TRBV12-5 combines with J gene TRBJ2-2; D is unclear. This clonotype was sampled from an adult woman who had mild COVID-19 (a few samples of this study predate the infection). Cell type and time point are not known. The sequenced sample consisted of PBMCs or a T cell subset sorted from them (not recorded which). The CDR3 coding sequence is TGTGCTAGTGGTCCCCTCGGGGAGCTGTTTTTT. Translation: CASGPLGELFF.